Listed below are T cell receptor beta chains from one sample, sequenced in a study of cytomegalovirus exposure and HLA in healthy donors. Repertoires were generated with immunoSEQ multiplex PCR, while TCRdb's copy carries only in-frame clones and drops some. The sample shows tens of thousands of clones, 75% of them seen only once. The sample consisted of PBMCs. These receptors were obtained from a man aged 65 to 79 in good health and CMV-seronegative. CDR3s leave out the opening cysteine and the closing phenylalanine or tryptophan. A D gene is named only where the DNA matches it firmly.

d_call v_call cdr3_length cdr3_aa
TRBD2 TRBV6-5 13 ASRPSGGEGYEQY
TRBD1 TRBV30 14 AWSAHAGGWSYGYT
TRBD1 TRBV11-3 14 ASSYSGTGVYNEQF
TRBD2 TRBV5-1 15 ASSLAIAGARGNTQY
TRBD1 TRBV5-1 12 ASRGQGAADTQY
TRBD2 TRBV7-8 11 ASSFGLEETQY
. TRBV10-3 12 AISPGLNTDTQY
TRBD1 TRBV6-1 13 ASRLDRADNSPLH
. TRBV9 15 ASSVGVVGGGNTEAF
. TRBV4-1 11 ASSQEPAYEQY
. TRBV5-1 13 ASSSHPGDNTEAF
TRBD2 TRBV11-2 13 ASSLLAGGTDTQY
. TRBV9 11 ASSPYTDEKLF
. TRBV4-3 15 ASSQLSSGVSNYGYT
TRBD2 TRBV5-6 17 ASSLVLAGGLGSSNEQF
. TRBV6-5 13 ASSYSRVPQETQY
. TRBV5-1 14 ASSLDPTGLGYGYT
. TRBV5-1 14 ASSLVAGVANTEAF
TRBD2 TRBV19 15 ASSRLAGASSYNEQF
. TRBV7-2 13 ASSLALGPQETQY
. TRBV6-5 12 ASRISSEVYGYT
TRBD1 TRBV10-2 12 ASSPELTGVGYT
. TRBV12-5 11 ASGPHPAKPQH
. TRBV5-1 11 ASSWVDSDGYT
TRBD1 TRBV6-5 13 ASRFGTAVTGELF